Below are 27 T cell receptor beta chains sequenced from a single sample in a study of CD8 T cells in Susac syndrome. RNA totalling roughly 0.45 to 1 ug underwent reverse transcription with random hexamers. MiXCR, run by TCRdb on the immunoSEQ multiplex PCR reads, gives a single entry per CDR3 protein. The data contain approximately 110,000 distinct CDR3 sequences, more than 80% of them seen just once; the ten biggest clones take up roughly 0.33%. Input material: CD8+ T cells from PBMCs. These receptors were obtained from a human donor with multiple sclerosis.

In nucleotides, the CDR3 is TGTGCCAGCAGCTACCCGACCGGGGCCAACGTCCTGACTTTC. It codes for CASSYPTGANVLTF. The chain has TRBV7-9 and TRBJ2-6; no reliable D call. Germline CDR1 SEHNR, CDR2 FQNEAQ (reference sequence). This CDR3 is 14 amino acids long. V was pared by 4 bases and J by 4 bases, with 8 bases between.

V usage is TRBV30 and J usage is TRBJ1-5, with D tentatively TRBD1 (5 bases). V lost 0 bases to trimming and J lost 0 bases, with 12 bases between them. The CDR3 length is 16 residues. CDR1 is GTSNPN and CDR2 is SVGIG in the germline V gene (reference sequence). The CDR3 reads CAWSVGAGYSNQPQHF. The CDR3 DNA follows: TGTGCCTGGAGTGTAGGGGCAGGCTATAGCAATCAGCCCCAGCATTTT.

The rearrangement links TRBV29-1 to TRBJ1-2, with 8 bases matching TRBD1. Germline-derived CDR1 and CDR2 are SQVTM and ANQGSEA. With V trimmed by 5 bases and J by 5 bases, 7 bases remained unmatched. The CDR3 loop spans 13 amino acids. CDR3 sequence (DNA): TGCAGCGTTTTCCTACAGGGGGGGTATGGCTACACCTTC. This sequence encodes CSVFLQGGYGYTF.

DNA of the CDR3: TGTGCCAGCAGCGCAACTCAGGGGAACAATCAGCCCCAGCATTTT. It yields the protein CASSATQGNNQPQHF. The V call is TRBV9, the J call TRBJ1-5, with D possibly TRBD1 on 6 matching bases. The V gene's germline CDR1 is SGDLS and CDR2 YYNGEE. Trimming shortened V by 3 bases and J by 3 bases, and 13 bases separated the two germline ends. The CDR3 consists of 15 residues.

The V call is TRBV12-3 or TRBV12-4, the J call TRBJ2-7; 7 bases align to TRBD1. With 2 bases clipped from V and 6 bases from J, the junction kept 13 bases outside the gene matches. CDR3 length: 16 residues. The CDR3 loop reads CASSLPYKGAVPEQYV. Written as DNA, the CDR3 is TGTGCCAGCAGTTTACCGTATAAGGGGGCAGTGCCCGAGCAGTACGTC.

The chain has TRBV29-1 and TRBJ2-7; 8 nucleotides line up with TRBD1. The CDR3 is 14 amino acids. V shed 1 base, J shed 0 bases, and the junction held 2 bases outside the gene matches. Germline assignment: CDR1 SQVTM and CDR2 ANQGSEA. CDR3 coding DNA: TGCAGCGTTGAAGGGACAGGGACCTCCTACGAGCAGTACTTC. Protein product: CSVEGTGTSYEQYF.

V is TRBV7-8 and J is TRBJ1-5; D call uncertain. This CDR3 is built from 15 residues. With 1 base removed from V and 0 bases from J, the gap between germline ends came to 7 bases. CDR1 and CDR2 from the germline V gene are SGHVS and FQNEAQ. CDR3 residues: CASSLGRDSNQPQHF. The CDR3 DNA sequence: TGTGCCAGCAGCTTAGGAAGGGATAGCAATCAGCCCCAGCATTTT.

Here the CDR3 reads CAISRPGLEGNEQFF. The CDR3 bases are TGTGCCATCAGTCGACCCGGACTCGAGGGGAATGAGCAGTTCTTC. The chain links TRBV10-3 to TRBJ2-1; the D gene could be TRBD1 or TRBD2 (5 bases each). The CDR3 is made up of 15 amino acids. V lost 5 bases to trimming and J lost 7 bases, with 18 bases between them. The germline V gene has CDR1 ENHRY and CDR2 SYGVKD.

The chain couples TRBV18 to TRBJ2-1, with 15 bases fitting TRBD2. This CDR3 comprises 19 residues. CDR1 is KGHSH and CDR2 is LQKENI in the germline V gene. V lost 3 bases and J lost 0; bases outside the gene matches: 6. DNA of the CDR3: TGTGCCAGCTCACCTCGGACTAGCGGGAGGGGAAGCTCCTACAATGAGCAGTTCTTC. Residues: CASSPRTSGRGSSYNEQFF.

The chain's CDR3 is CASSHLNNEQFF. The CDR3, as DNA: TGTGCCAGCAGCCACCTTAACAATGAGCAGTTCTTC. The V gene is TRBV4-2, the J gene TRBJ2-1; D gene uncertain. Germline V CDR1 and CDR2: LGHNA, YNFKEQ. The CDR3 has 12 residues. The V gene lost 3 bases and the J gene lost 5 bases, with 5 bases spanning the gap.

J is TRBJ1-1 and V is TRBV19, with a tentative D call TRBD1 (5 bases). CDR1 is LNHDA and CDR2 is SQIVND in the germline V gene (reference sequence). The CDR3 consists of 13 residues. V lost 4 bases, J lost 7 bases, and 13 bases lay in between. The CDR3 loop is CASSNRRAHEAFF. CDR3 DNA sequence: TGTGCCAGTAGTAACAGGAGGGCACATGAAGCTTTCTTT.

This chain connects TRBV7-2 to TRBJ1-1, with 7 nucleotides matching TRBD1. With V trimmed by 6 bases and J by 5 bases, 9 bases remained unmatched. Looked up from germline, CDR1 is SGHTA and CDR2 is FQGNSA. There are 14 residues in the CDR3. CDR3 DNA: TGTGCCAGCAGAACAAAGGGGGCGAGGACTGAAGCTTTCTTT. Its translation is CASRTKGARTEAFF.

V gene TRBV20-1 combines with J gene TRBJ2-7; D call uncertain. The ends were cut back, 4 bases at V and 2 bases at J, with 12 bases in the middle. This CDR3 is 13 amino acids long. Germline V CDR1 and CDR2: DFQATT, SNEGSKA (reference sequence). CDR3 residues: CSATRMGTYEQYF. The CDR3 DNA follows: TGCAGTGCTACTCGGATGGGGACCTACGAGCAGTACTTC.

The genes are TRBV9 and TRBJ2-5, with D unresolved. Germline V gene data show CDR1 as SGDLS and CDR2 as YYNGEE. The germline V and J ends were trimmed by 3 bases and 5 bases, with 14 bases remaining between them. The CDR3 consists of 14 residues. The CDR3 loop reads CASSATEIRETQYF. The CDR3 region has the DNA TGTGCCAGCAGCGCGACGGAGATCCGGGAGACCCAGTACTTC. Looking up the rest from reference TRBV9 and TRBJ2-5 gives the full variable domain: DSGVTQTPKHLITATGQRVTLRCSPRSGDLSVYWYQQSLDQGLQFLIQYYNGEERAKGNILERFSAQQFPDLHSELNLSSLELGDSALYFCASSATEIRETQYFGPGTRLLVL.

CDR3 sequence (DNA): TGCGCCAGCAGCCAAGAGGCGGCGGGAAACTACGAGCAGTACTTC. It translates to CASSQEAAGNYEQYF. This rearrangement joins TRBV4-1 to TRBJ2-7; D perhaps matches TRBD2 (6 bases). This CDR3 has 15 amino acids. Germline-derived CDR1 and CDR2 are MGHRA and YSYEKL. The V and J ends lost 0 bases and 3 bases respectively, with 12 bases between them.

The gene calls are TRBV27 and TRBJ2-5; D possibly corresponds to TRBD2 (6 bases). V lost 5 bases, J lost 5 bases, and 15 bases lay in between. The germline gives CDR1 MNHEY, CDR2 SMNVEV (reference sequence). The CDR3 runs 14 residues. Here the CDR3 reads CASSPSGRGETQYF. In nucleotides, the CDR3 is TGTGCCAGCAGTCCTTCCGGGAGAGGGGAGACCCAGTACTTC.

This clonotype was counted only a few times. The rearrangement uses TRBV27 and TRBJ2-7; D may correspond to TRBD1 or TRBD2 (5 bases each). Germline CDR1 and CDR2: MNHEY and SMNVEV (reference sequence). Trimming shortened V by 3 bases and J by 4 bases, and 10 bases separated the two germline ends. The CDR3 is 13 residues long. CDR3 bases: TGTGCCAGCAGTTTCGGGGCTCGGTACGAGCAGTACTTC. Its translation is CASSFGARYEQYF.

This chain links TRBV6-2 or TRBV6-3 with TRBJ2-2, with TRBD2 matching 8 bases. Germline-derived CDR1 and CDR2 are MNHEY and SVGEGT. After removal of 1 base from V and 3 bases from J, the junction contained 7 bases not matched to a gene. This CDR3 is built from 17 residues. CDR3 protein: CASSYYPGGPDTGELFF. The CDR3 DNA reads as TGTGCCAGCAGTTACTACCCGGGAGGGCCGGACACCGGGGAGCTGTTTTTT.

The chain joins TRBV5-6 to TRBJ1-1; D is unresolved. With 4 bases removed from V and 4 bases from J, the gap between germline ends came to 11 bases. The CDR3 spans 13 residues. CDR1 is SGHDT, CDR2 YYEEEE, per germline. The DNA for the CDR3 is TGTGCCAGCAGCGCCCGGGAGGCCACTGAAGCTTTCTTT. Protein: CASSAREATEAFF.

The genes are TRBV27 and TRBJ1-5; the D gene is possibly TRBD1 (5 bases). The CDR3 length is 15 residues. Trimming removed 5 bases from V and 6 bases from J, with 17 bases in between. Germline V gives CDR1 MNHEY, CDR2 SMNVEV (reference sequence). The chain's CDR3 is CASSPQGIGGQPQHF. In nucleotides, the CDR3 is TGTGCCAGCAGTCCCCAAGGGATTGGGGGTCAGCCCCAGCATTTT.

This rearrangement joins TRBV27 to TRBJ2-1, with D perhaps TRBD1 (6 bases). The CDR3 contains 13 residues. V lost 2 bases to trimming and J lost 6 bases, with 8 bases between them. Germline CDR1 MNHEY, CDR2 SMNVEV (reference sequence). The CDR3 nucleotides are TGTGCCAGCAGTTTAACCAGGGGCAATGAGCAGTTCTTC. It yields the protein CASSLTRGNEQFF.

The chain employs TRBV6-4 and TRBJ1-2; D gene ambiguous. The V end lost 0 bases, the J end lost 4 bases, and 6 bases lay between the germline ends. Germline V gives CDR1 MRHNA, CDR2 SNTAGT. CDR3 length equals 13 residues. CDR3 sequence (DNA): TGTGCCAGCAGTGACTCCGCAGGCTATGGCTACACCTTC. It translates to CASSDSAGYGYTF.

The chain links TRBV6-6 to TRBJ1-1; possibly TRBD1 for D (5 bases). CDR3 length: 14 residues. Germline assignment: CDR1 MNHNY and CDR2 SVGAGI (reference sequence). The ends were cut back, 0 bases at V and 4 bases at J, with 9 bases in the middle. The CDR3 sequence is CASSYSPGGTEAFF. The CDR3 coding sequence is TGTGCCAGCAGTTACTCCCCCGGGGGCACTGAAGCTTTCTTT.

The chain links TRBV12-3 or TRBV12-4 to TRBJ1-6; TRBD1 might be the D (6 bases). The germline V and J ends were trimmed by 2 bases and 10 bases, with 12 bases remaining between them. The CDR3 runs 14 residues. The CDR3 loop reads CASSLRGSGSPLHF. CDR3 nucleotide sequence: TGTGCCAGCAGTTTAAGGGGGTCAGGGTCACCCCTCCACTTT.

The chain employs TRBV20-1 and TRBJ2-5; 14 bases match TRBD2. This CDR3 has 15 residues. CDR1 DFQATT and CDR2 SNEGSKA come from the germline V gene (reference sequence). Trimming removed 5 bases from V and 10 bases from J; junction bases left unmatched: 12. CDR3 bases: TGCAGTGCTGATGCCAGACTAGCGGGAGGGCCAGACCAGTACTTC. This codes for CSADARLAGGPDQYF.

The J gene is TRBJ1-6, the V gene TRBV28, with TRBD1 identical over 11 bases. V shed 6 bases and J 6 bases; nucleotides not matched to a gene: 7. The CDR3 is 16 amino acids. CDR1 and CDR2 (germline): MDHEN, SYDVKM. CDR3 region: CASSSGTGGFNSPLHF. Here the CDR3 DNA reads TGTGCCAGCAGCTCCGGGACAGGGGGTTTTAATTCACCCCTCCACTTT.

V usage is TRBV19 and J usage is TRBJ1-2; D unresolved. Trimming cost V 10 bases and J 0 bases, with 9 bases left between them. Germline V gene lookup returns CDR1 LNHDA and CDR2 SQIVND (reference sequence). This CDR3 is built from 12 residues. The CDR3 DNA is TGTGCCACCGCTACGGCTAACTATGGCTACACCTTC. Residues: CATATANYGYTF.